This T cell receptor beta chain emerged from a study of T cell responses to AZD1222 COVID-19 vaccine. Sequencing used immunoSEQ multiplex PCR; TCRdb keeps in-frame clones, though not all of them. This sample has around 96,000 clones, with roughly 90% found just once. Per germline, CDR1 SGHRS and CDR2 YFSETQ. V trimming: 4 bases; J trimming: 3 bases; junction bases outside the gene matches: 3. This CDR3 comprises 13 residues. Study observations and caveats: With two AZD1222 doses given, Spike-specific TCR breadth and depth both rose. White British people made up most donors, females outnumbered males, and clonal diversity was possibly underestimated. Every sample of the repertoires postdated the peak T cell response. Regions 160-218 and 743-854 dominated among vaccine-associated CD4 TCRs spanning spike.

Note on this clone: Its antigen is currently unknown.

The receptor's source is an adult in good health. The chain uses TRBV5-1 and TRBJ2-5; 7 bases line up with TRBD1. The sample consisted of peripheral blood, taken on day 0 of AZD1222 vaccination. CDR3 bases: TGCGCCAGCAGCATCACAGGGGAAGAGACCCAGTACTTC. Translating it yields CASSITGEETQYF.